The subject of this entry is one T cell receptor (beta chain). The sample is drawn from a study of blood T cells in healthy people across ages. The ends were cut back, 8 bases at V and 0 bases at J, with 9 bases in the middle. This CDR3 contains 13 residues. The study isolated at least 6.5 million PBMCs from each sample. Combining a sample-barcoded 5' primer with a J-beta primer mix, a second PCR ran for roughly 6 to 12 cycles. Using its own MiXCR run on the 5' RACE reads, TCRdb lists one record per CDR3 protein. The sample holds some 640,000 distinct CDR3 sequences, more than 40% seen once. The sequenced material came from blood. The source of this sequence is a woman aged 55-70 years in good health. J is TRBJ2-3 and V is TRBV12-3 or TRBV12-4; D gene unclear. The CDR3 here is CASRRPSTDTQYF. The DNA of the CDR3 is TGTGCCAGCCGTAGGCCGAGCACAGATACGCAGTATTTT.